The 23 T cell receptor beta chains reported below all come from one sample, sequenced in a study of human T cells and chemical hapten exposure. The study used a library that attached unique molecular identifiers to individual cDNA molecules. One entry per CDR3 protein results from TCRdb running MiXCR on the reads. The sample consists of 120,000 or so distinct CDR3 sequences, about 7.7% of them appearing once. It was from unfractionated whole blood that total RNA was extracted. The sequenced material came from whole blood. The receptor set was obtained from a human donor in good health. Some clones in this sample may be carry-over from other donors' samples.

This chain links TRBV14 with TRBJ2-6, with a possible D match to TRBD2 (5 bases). Trimming took off 4 bases at V and 7 bases at J, with 23 bases between the two ends. Germline V gives CDR1 SGHDN, CDR2 FVKESK. This CDR3 region has 18 residues. The CDR3 DNA reads TGTGCCAGCAGCCCCGATAACCTAGCTTCCCTTGCTGCCAACGTCCTGACTTTC. This gives the protein CASSPDNLASLAANVLTF.

This clonotype was picked up a small number of times. The chain is built from TRBV7-9 and TRBJ1-1, with D possibly being TRBD1 (5 bases). The V and J ends lost 4 bases and 1 base respectively, with 10 bases between them. The CDR3 loop spans 14 amino acids. The germline V gene has CDR1 SEHNR and CDR2 FQNEAQ (reference sequence). The CDR3 sequence is CASSSTTENTEAFF. DNA of the CDR3: TGTGCCAGCAGCTCGACGACAGAGAACACTGAAGCTTTCTTT.

Only a few counts were recorded for this clonotype. The chain couples TRBV6-2 or TRBV6-3 to TRBJ2-3, with D possibly being TRBD1 or TRBD2 (5 bases each). The CDR3 runs 16 residues. Trimming pared 0 bases from V and 5 bases from J, leaving 15 bases between. The germline V gene encodes CDR1 MNHEY and CDR2 SVGEGT. CDR3 region: CASSYSGPFSIDTQYF. The CDR3 DNA reads TGTGCCAGCAGTTACTCGGGACCCTTCAGTATAGATACGCAGTATTTT.

CDR3 residues: CASSSGLAGTGELFF. The CDR3 DNA sequence: TGTGCCAGCAGCTCGGGACTAGCGGGCACCGGGGAGCTGTTTTTT. The V call is TRBV7-6, the J call TRBJ2-2; 12 bases fit TRBD2. Losses at the gene ends were 4 bases for V and 4 bases for J; bases not matched to a gene: 1. Germline V gives CDR1 SGHVS, CDR2 FNYEAQ. This CDR3 comprises 15 residues.

The chain combines TRBV5-6 with TRBJ1-2, with TRBD1 identical over 7 bases. J gave up 0 bases and V 4 bases, and 9 bases lay outside the gene matches. The CDR3 sequence is 16 residues long. Germline V gene data show CDR1 as SGHDT and CDR2 as YYEEEE. The CDR3 nucleotides read TGTGCCAGCAGCCGGGACAGCCTATTAGCTAACTATGGCTACACCTTC. It encodes CASSRDSLLANYGYTF.

The V gene is TRBV30, the J gene TRBJ2-2; tentatively, D is TRBD1 (5 bases). V gave up 0 bases and J gave up 5 bases, with 10 bases separating them. This CDR3 is built from 14 residues. Per germline, CDR1 GTSNPN and CDR2 SVGIG (reference sequence). The CDR3 loop is CAWSVSPGTGELFF. CDR3 nucleotides: TGTGCCTGGAGTGTATCCCCAGGGACCGGGGAGCTGTTTTTT.

This clonotype was found many times. This chain joins TRBV20-1 and TRBJ1-6; possible D gene TRBD1, 5 bases. The V and J ends lost 0 bases and 9 bases respectively, with 9 bases between them. The CDR3 spans 13 residues. Germline CDR1 and CDR2: DFQATT and SNEGSKA (reference sequence). CDR3 protein: CSARDTGGSPLHF. CDR3 DNA: TGCAGTGCTAGAGATACGGGGGGTTCACCCCTCCACTTT.

V and J are TRBV6-2 or TRBV6-3 and TRBJ2-2; no clear D gene. The V end was cut by 7 bases, the J end by 1 base, with 4 bases between. Germline CDR1 reads MNHEY; CDR2 reads SVGEGT. The CDR3 is made up of 12 amino acids. This CDR3 reads CASTRNTGELFF. CDR3 DNA sequence: TGTGCCAGCACCAGGAACACCGGGGAGCTGTTTTTT.

The table lists this clonotype with many counts. This rearrangement joins TRBV14 to TRBJ2-4, with 8 bases aligning to TRBD1. The CDR3 covers 17 residues. Germline V gene data show CDR1 as SGHDN and CDR2 as FVKESK. J was trimmed by 1 base and V by 1 base; bases with no gene match: 6. The CDR3 nucleotides read TGTGCCAGCAGCCAAGGTGGGCACAGGGGGGCCAAAAACATTCAGTACTTC. This sequence encodes CASSQGGHRGAKNIQYF.

This chain uses TRBV20-1 with TRBJ2-7, with a possible D match to TRBD1 (6 bases). Trimming stripped 0 bases from V and 5 bases from J, with 11 bases between. CDR1 and CDR2 (germline): DFQATT, SNEGSKA (reference sequence). This CDR3 is 13 amino acids long. The CDR3 nucleotides read TGCAGTGCTAGAGAGGCAGGGACACACGAGCAGTACTTC. Translating gives CSAREAGTHEQYF.

Many counts were recorded for this clonotype. The chain joins TRBV5-4 to TRBJ2-4; D may be TRBD1 (5 bases). From germline, CDR1 is SGHNT and CDR2 YYREEE (reference sequence). This CDR3 has 13 amino acids. V was trimmed by 2 bases and J by 13 bases, leaving 16 bases between them. The chain's CDR3 is CASSFSDRRIQYF. In nucleotides, the CDR3 is TGTGCCAGCAGCTTCTCCGACAGAAGGATCCAGTACTTC.

This clonotype was counted between two and nine times. The rearrangement joins TRBV6-5 to TRBJ2-2; no firm D call. The CDR3 has 12 amino acids. Trimming left V 6 bases short and J 3 bases short, with 5 bases between. Germline CDR1 reads MNHEY; CDR2 reads SVGAGI. CDR3 loop: CASRGYTGELFF. DNA of the CDR3: TGTGCCAGCAGGGGCTACACCGGGGAGCTGTTTTTT.

The chain recombines TRBV14 with TRBJ2-3; no definite D call. The CDR3 loop spans 14 amino acids. Germline CDR1 reads SGHDN; CDR2 reads FVKESK. The V gene lost 1 base and the J gene lost 4 bases, with 9 bases spanning the gap. The CDR3 bases are TGTGCCAGCAGCCAAGGGAGTTCGGCAGATACGCAGTATTTT. Protein sequence: CASSQGSSADTQYF.

V and J are TRBV7-9 and TRBJ2-5, with D possibly being TRBD1 or TRBD2 (5 bases each). With 2 bases removed from V and 7 bases from J, the gap between germline ends came to 14 bases. This CDR3 has 14 residues. From germline, CDR1 is SEHNR and CDR2 FQNEAQ (reference sequence). For the CDR3, the DNA is TGTGCCAGCAGCTTATCCGGGGCCAAGAGGACCCAGTACTTC. It encodes CASSLSGAKRTQYF.

This clonotype has ten or more counts. V usage is TRBV7-2 and J usage is TRBJ1-6; 12 bases agree with TRBD1. Losses at the gene ends were 4 bases for V and 13 bases for J; bases not matched to a gene: 5. The germline V gene has CDR1 SGHTA and CDR2 FQGNSA. The CDR3 is 14 residues long. The CDR3 region is CASSSRGQGAPLHF. CDR3 DNA: TGTGCCAGCAGCTCTAGGGGACAGGGGGCTCCCCTCCACTTT.

This clonotype has more than one count but fewer than ten. DNA for the CDR3: TGTGCCAGCACCCTAGAGAGGGAGGGGGCTGAAGCTTTCTTT. It translates to CASTLEREGAEAFF. The chain recombines TRBV27 with TRBJ1-1, with D possibly TRBD1 on 6 matching bases. The CDR3 extends over 14 amino acids. V was pared by 7 bases and J by 6 bases, with 18 bases between. Germline CDR1 and CDR2: MNHEY and SMNVEV (reference sequence).

This clonotype was observed at least ten times. The chain has TRBV5-1 and TRBJ2-3, with 9 bases matching TRBD1. Germline V lookup: CDR1 SGHRS, CDR2 YFSETQ. This CDR3 region has 14 residues. With 4 bases clipped from V and 5 bases from J, the junction kept 5 bases outside the gene matches. CDR3 residues: CASSLGQGRDTQYF. The CDR3 DNA reads TGCGCCAGCAGCCTGGGACAGGGAAGAGATACGCAGTATTTT.

This clonotype was recorded at least ten times. The chain is built from TRBV6-2 or TRBV6-3 and TRBJ1-1; D is undetermined. The germline V gene encodes CDR1 MNHEY and CDR2 SVGEGT. The CDR3 totals 15 residues. Trimming cost V 5 bases and J 3 bases, with 16 bases left between them. CDR3 sequence (DNA): TGTGCCAGCAGTGCCGAAAATTTCTTGGACACTGAAGCTTTCTTT. Its protein is CASSAENFLDTEAFF.

This clonotype was counted a few times. The chain carries TRBV5-1 and TRBJ1-2; perhaps TRBD1 as D (6 bases). This CDR3 spans 15 amino acids. Germline assignment: CDR1 SGHRS and CDR2 YFSETQ. Trimming took off 4 bases at V and 2 bases at J, with 15 bases between the two ends. The CDR3 DNA is TGCGCCAGCAGCCAACAAACAGGGTCGAACTATGGCTACACCTTC. This encodes CASSQQTGSNYGYTF.

In its sample, this clonotype was seen many times. The chain carries TRBV6-2 or TRBV6-3 and TRBJ1-5; 8 positions match TRBD1. The CDR3 consists of 17 residues. Germline V lookup: CDR1 MNHEY, CDR2 SVGEGT. The J segment lost 2 bases and the V segment lost 2 bases, leaving 8 bases of the junction unmatched. The CDR3 region has the DNA TGTGCCAGCAGTTACGCTAATCCGGGACAGGGCAATCAGCCCCAGCATTTT. As protein: CASSYANPGQGNQPQHF.

The chain joins TRBV5-6 to TRBJ2-2, with D perhaps given as TRBD1 or TRBD2 (5 bases each). V gave up 4 bases and J gave up 7 bases, with 11 bases separating them. The CDR3 is made up of 13 amino acids. The germline V gene has CDR1 SGHDT and CDR2 YYEEEE. The CDR3 sequence is CASSVGVSGELFF. For the CDR3, the DNA is TGTGCCAGCAGCGTGGGGGTCAGCGGGGAGCTGTTTTTT.

This clonotype was counted only a few times. The chain combines TRBV27 with TRBJ1-5; 7 bases fit TRBD1. V shed 6 bases and J 2 bases; nucleotides not matched to a gene: 7. This CDR3 contains 15 residues. CDR1 and CDR2 from the germline V gene are MNHEY and SMNVEV (reference sequence). CDR3: CASRLQGNGNQPQHF. DNA of the CDR3: TGTGCCAGCAGGCTACAGGGGAATGGCAATCAGCCCCAGCATTTT.

This clonotype was seen a few times. This sequence joins TRBV10-3 and TRBJ2-1; 10 bases fit TRBD2. The germline CDR1 and CDR2 sequences are ENHRY and SYGVKD. The ends lost 3 bases at V and 9 bases at J; junction bases unmatched: 11. CDR3 size: 16 residues. As DNA, the CDR3 is TGTGCCATCAGTGATTTCGGGACTAGCGCGGCGGGTGAGCAGTTCTTC. Translated: CAISDFGTSAAGEQFF.